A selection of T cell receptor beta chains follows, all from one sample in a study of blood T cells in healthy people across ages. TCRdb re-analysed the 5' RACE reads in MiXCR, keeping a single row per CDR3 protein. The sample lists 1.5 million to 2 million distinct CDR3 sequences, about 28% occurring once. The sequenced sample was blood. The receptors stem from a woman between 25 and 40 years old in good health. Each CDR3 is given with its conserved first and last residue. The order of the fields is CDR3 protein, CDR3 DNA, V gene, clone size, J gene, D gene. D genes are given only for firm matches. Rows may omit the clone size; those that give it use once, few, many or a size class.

CDR3aa: CASSYSSGFLEQYF
CDR3nt: TGTGCCAGCAGTTACTCGAGCGGGTTCCTCGAGCAGTACTTC
v_gene: TRBV6-5
abundance: many
j_gene: TRBJ2-7
d_gene: NA

CDR3aa: CASSLSRENIQYF
CDR3nt: TGTGCCAGCAGCTTGTCGAGGGAAAACATTCAGTACTTC
v_gene: TRBV7-2
abundance: many
j_gene: TRBJ2-4
d_gene: NA

CDR3aa: CASSLSFGGYEQYF
CDR3nt: TGTGCCAGCAGCTTAAGCTTCGGGGGCTACGAGCAGTACTTC
v_gene: TRBV11-2
abundance: NA
j_gene: TRBJ2-7
d_gene: NA

CDR3aa: CASSFSSTTNEKLFF
CDR3nt: TGTGCCAGCAGTTTCTCATCCACAACTAATGAAAAACTGTTTTTT
v_gene: TRBV28
abundance: NA
j_gene: TRBJ1-4
d_gene: NA

CDR3aa: CASSAPGAGETQYF
CDR3nt: TGTGCCAGCAGTGCTCCGGGGGCGGGTGAGACCCAGTACTTC
v_gene: TRBV12-3/TRBV12-4
abundance: many
j_gene: TRBJ2-5
d_gene: NA

CDR3aa: CASRDRDRNIQYF
CDR3nt: TGTGCCAGCAGGGACCGGGACAGAAACATTCAGTACTTC
v_gene: TRBV12-3/TRBV12-4
abundance: NA
j_gene: TRBJ2-4
d_gene: TRBD1

CDR3aa: CASSSPRKDRTDTQYF
CDR3nt: TGTGCCAGCAGCTCCCCTCGAAAGGACCGCACAGATACGCAGTATTTT
v_gene: TRBV6-5
abundance: NA
j_gene: TRBJ2-3
d_gene: NA

CDR3aa: CASADPGGVWHF
CDR3nt: TGCGCCAGCGCGGACCCTGGTGGAGTGTGGCATTTT
v_gene: TRBV5-1
abundance: few
j_gene: TRBJ1-5
d_gene: NA

CDR3aa: CASSYSENQPQHF
CDR3nt: TGTGCCAGCAGTTACTCGGAGAACCAGCCCCAGCATTTT
v_gene: TRBV6-5
abundance: few
j_gene: TRBJ1-5
d_gene: NA

CDR3aa: CASSLGAVGGYTF
CDR3nt: TGTGCCAGCAGCTTAGGCGCAGTAGGAGGCTACACCTTC
v_gene: TRBV7-8
abundance: NA
j_gene: TRBJ1-2
d_gene: NA

CDR3aa: CATSRAGVGDTQYF
CDR3nt: TGTGCCACCAGCAGAGCGGGAGTGGGAGATACGCAGTATTTT
v_gene: TRBV15
abundance: many
j_gene: TRBJ2-3
d_gene: NA

CDR3aa: CASSLDRDTQYF
CDR3nt: TGCGCCAGCAGCTTGGACAGAGATACGCAGTATTTT
v_gene: TRBV5-1
abundance: many
j_gene: TRBJ2-3
d_gene: NA

CDR3aa: CSAFSEGAGYGYTF
CDR3nt: TGCAGTGCTTTCTCGGAGGGGGCAGGCTATGGCTACACCTTC
v_gene: TRBV20-1
abundance: NA
j_gene: TRBJ1-2
d_gene: TRBD1

CDR3aa: CATRDRYNEQYF
CDR3nt: TGTGCCACCAGGGACAGGTACAATGAGCAGTACTTC
v_gene: TRBV24-1
abundance: NA
j_gene: TRBJ2-4
d_gene: TRBD1

CDR3aa: CSAWTSSHNEQFF
CDR3nt: TGCAGCGCGTGGACTAGCAGTCACAATGAGCAGTTCTTC
v_gene: TRBV29-1
abundance: many
j_gene: TRBJ2-1
d_gene: TRBD2

CDR3aa: CASKGTVSNQPQHF
CDR3nt: TGTGCCAGCAAAGGGACGGTCAGCAATCAGCCCCAGCATTTT
v_gene: TRBV6-2/TRBV6-3
abundance: NA
j_gene: TRBJ1-5
d_gene: NA

CDR3aa: CAIGKGPYSYEQYF
CDR3nt: TGTGCCATTGGGAAGGGACCTTACTCCTACGAGCAGTACTTC
v_gene: TRBV28
abundance: few
j_gene: TRBJ2-7
d_gene: NA

CDR3aa: CASSVDSQRNEQFF
CDR3nt: TGTGCCAGCAGCGTCGATAGTCAGCGCAATGAGCAGTTCTTC
v_gene: TRBV9
abundance: many
j_gene: TRBJ2-1
d_gene: NA

CDR3aa: CAASAIWEQFF
CDR3nt: TGTGCCGCAAGCGCAATCTGGGAGCAGTTCTTC
v_gene: TRBV25-1
abundance: few
j_gene: TRBJ2-1
d_gene: NA

CDR3aa: CASSLWDREGSYEQYF
CDR3nt: TGTGCCAGCAGCCTGTGGGACAGGGAGGGATCCTACGAGCAGTACTTC
v_gene: TRBV7-9
abundance: few
j_gene: TRBJ2-7
d_gene: TRBD1

CDR3aa: CVSSGGLAGASEQYF
CDR3nt: TGTGTCAGCAGCGGGGGACTAGCGGGAGCTAGTGAGCAGTACTTC
v_gene: TRBV9
abundance: NA
j_gene: TRBJ2-4
d_gene: TRBD2

CDR3aa: CSAGTSAVSSYEQYF
CDR3nt: TGCAGTGCTGGGACTAGTGCCGTCAGCTCCTACGAGCAGTACTTC
v_gene: TRBV20-1
abundance: NA
j_gene: TRBJ2-7
d_gene: TRBD2

CDR3aa: CASSFKGAEAFF
CDR3nt: TGTGCCAGCAGTTTTAAGGGGGCTGAAGCTTTCTTT
v_gene: TRBV12-3/TRBV12-4
abundance: few
j_gene: TRBJ1-1
d_gene: NA

CDR3aa: CVSSFRKTSGFTDTQYF
CDR3nt: TGTGTCAGCAGTTTTCGTAAGACTAGCGGATTCACAGATACGCAGTATTTT
v_gene: TRBV12-3/TRBV12-4
abundance: few
j_gene: TRBJ2-3
d_gene: TRBD2

CDR3aa: CASSTGTGGDEQYF
CDR3nt: TGTGCCAGCAGTACCGGGACAGGGGGCGACGAGCAGTACTTC
v_gene: TRBV12-3/TRBV12-4
abundance: few
j_gene: TRBJ2-7
d_gene: TRBD1

CDR3aa: CASSRTGRVQQPQHF
CDR3nt: TGTGCCAGCAGTCGGACAGGGAGAGTGCAACAGCCCCAGCATTTT
v_gene: TRBV6-5
abundance: few
j_gene: TRBJ1-5
d_gene: TRBD1